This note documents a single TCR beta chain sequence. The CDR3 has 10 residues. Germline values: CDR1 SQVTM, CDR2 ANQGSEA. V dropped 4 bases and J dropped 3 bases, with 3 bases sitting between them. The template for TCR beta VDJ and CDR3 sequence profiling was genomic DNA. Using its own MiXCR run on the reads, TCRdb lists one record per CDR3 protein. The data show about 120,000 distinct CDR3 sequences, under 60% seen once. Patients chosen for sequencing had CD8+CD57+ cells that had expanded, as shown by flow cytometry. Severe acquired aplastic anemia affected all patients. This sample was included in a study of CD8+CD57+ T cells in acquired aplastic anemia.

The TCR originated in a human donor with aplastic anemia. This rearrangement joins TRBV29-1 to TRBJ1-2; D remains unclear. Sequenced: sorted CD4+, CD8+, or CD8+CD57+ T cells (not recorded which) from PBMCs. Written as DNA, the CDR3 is TGCAGCGTTGCCGACTATGGCTACACCTTC. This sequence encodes CSVADYGYTF. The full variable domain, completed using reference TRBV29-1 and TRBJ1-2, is SAVISQKPSRDICQRGTSLTIQCQVDSQVTMMFWYRQQPGQSLTLIATANQGSEATYESGFVIDKFPISRPNLTFSTLTVSNMSPEDSSIYLCSVADYGYTFGSGTRLTVV.